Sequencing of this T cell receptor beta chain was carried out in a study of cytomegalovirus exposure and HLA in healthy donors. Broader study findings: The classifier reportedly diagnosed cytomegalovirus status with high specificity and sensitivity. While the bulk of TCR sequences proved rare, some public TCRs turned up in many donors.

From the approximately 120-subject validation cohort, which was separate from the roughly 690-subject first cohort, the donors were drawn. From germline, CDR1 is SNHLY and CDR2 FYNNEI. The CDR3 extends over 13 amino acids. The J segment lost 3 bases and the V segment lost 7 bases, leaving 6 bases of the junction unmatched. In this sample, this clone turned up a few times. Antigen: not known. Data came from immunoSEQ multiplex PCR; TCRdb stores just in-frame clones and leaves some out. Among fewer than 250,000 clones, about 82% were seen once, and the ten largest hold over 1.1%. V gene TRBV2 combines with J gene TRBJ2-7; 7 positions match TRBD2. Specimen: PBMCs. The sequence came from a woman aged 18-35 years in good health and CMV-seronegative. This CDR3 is CASTGGILYEQYF. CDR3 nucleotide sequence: TGTGCCAGCACCGGGGGGATACTCTACGAGCAGTACTTC. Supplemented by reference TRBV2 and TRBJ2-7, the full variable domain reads EPEVTQTPSHQVTQMGQEVILRCVPISNHLYFYWYRQILGQKVEFLVSFYNNEISEKSEIFDDQFSVERPDGSNFTLKIRSTKLEDSAMYFCASTGGILYEQYFGPGTRLTVT.